The source of this T cell receptor (beta chain) is a study of cytomegalovirus exposure and HLA in healthy donors. Primers: 60 Vbeta forward and 13 Jbeta reverse. Profiling relied on immunoSEQ multiplex PCR, and the TCRdb table lists in-frame clones only, not all of them. Its table records fewer than 150,000 clones. In regard to this clone: The same CDR3 also results from other DNA sequences found in this sample.

Losses at the gene ends were 4 bases for V and 6 bases for J; bases not matched to a gene: 4. The germline gives CDR1 SQVTM, CDR2 ANQGSEA. The CDR3 totals 12 residues. The receptor was isolated from a woman aged 60-70 years in good health and CMV-seronegative. The sequencing input was PBMCs. The V and J genes are TRBV29-1 and TRBJ2-7, with TRBD1 identical over 9 bases. The CDR3 here is CSVGDRVGEQYF. The CDR3 coding sequence is TGCAGCGTTGGGGACAGGGTCGGCGAGCAGTACTTC.